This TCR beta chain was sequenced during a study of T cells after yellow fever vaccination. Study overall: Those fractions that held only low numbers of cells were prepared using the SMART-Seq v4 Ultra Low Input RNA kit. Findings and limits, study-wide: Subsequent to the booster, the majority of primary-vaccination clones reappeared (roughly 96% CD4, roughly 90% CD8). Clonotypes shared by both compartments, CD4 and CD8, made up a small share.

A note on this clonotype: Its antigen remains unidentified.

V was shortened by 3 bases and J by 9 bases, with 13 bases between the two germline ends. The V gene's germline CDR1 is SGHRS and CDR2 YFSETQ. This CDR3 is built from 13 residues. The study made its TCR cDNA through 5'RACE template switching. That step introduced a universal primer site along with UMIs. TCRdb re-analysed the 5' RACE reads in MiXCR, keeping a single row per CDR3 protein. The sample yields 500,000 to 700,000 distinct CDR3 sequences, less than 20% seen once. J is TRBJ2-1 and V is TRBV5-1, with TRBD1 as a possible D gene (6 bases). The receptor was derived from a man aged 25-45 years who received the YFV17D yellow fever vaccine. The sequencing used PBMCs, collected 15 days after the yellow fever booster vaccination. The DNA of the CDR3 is TGCGCCAGCAGCTGGGGGCCAGGCGGTGAGCAGTTCTTC. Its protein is CASSWGPGGEQFF.